This T cell receptor beta chain was profiled in a study of Ad26.COV2.S vaccination and SARS-CoV-2 variants (dated by TCRdb to about 2021). Concerning the study at large: Vaccine-arm donors were drawn from COV1001, a multicentre, randomized, double-blind, placebo-controlled phase I-IIa trial of Ad26.COV2.S in healthy adults. Ad26.COV2.S was given intramuscularly at 5x10^10 or 1x10^11 viral particles, as a single shot or as two shots 56 days apart. Throughout the experiments and outcome assessment, investigators stayed blinded to trial group allocation. A total of 32 samples were included in the TCR-sequenced set, comprising around 19 Ad26.COV2.S vaccine recipients, 5 placebo recipients and 8 SARS-CoV-2 convalescent individuals. TCRbeta repertoire sequencing was used to assess the specificity and breadth of SARS-CoV-2-reactive T cell receptors after Ad26.COV2.S vaccination. Trial participants were randomized into five groups of five, in which low-dose or high-dose Ad26.COV2.S was given once or twice, or placebo was given on both occasions.

The treatment or condition label, as the study defines it: roughly 19 received Ad26.COV2.S at low or high dose, single or two shots; about 5 received placebo; per-sample allocation not given. Repertoires of vaccine and placebo recipients were sequenced from samples taken on day 63 after the first injection. Cohort 1b enrolled about two dozen adults aged 18-55 years at a single site in Boston, USA, between 29 July and 7 August 2020. Ad26.COV2.S was a replication-incompetent adenovirus type 26 vector that expressed a prefusion-stabilized SARS-CoV-2 spike protein derived from the original Wuhan strain. The immunoSEQ Assay was used to sequence TCRbeta CDR3 regions. After extraction, genomic DNA underwent amplification by bias-controlled multiplex PCR, followed by high-throughput sequencing. The authors' pipeline ran thus. To quantify the absolute abundance of each unique TCRbeta CDR3 region, sequences were collapsed and filtered. Usable DNA was measured by amplifying reference genes present in all nucleated cells, and TCRbeta template counts were normalized to that usable DNA to estimate T cell fraction. Repertoire TCRs were annotated as SARS-CoV-2-specific by exact matching of V gene, CDR3 amino acid sequence and J gene to a known reactive TCR set. The reference SARS-CoV-2 TCR set was obtained from MIRA and was filtered for enrichment in COVID-19-positive ImmuneCODE repertoires, whereby public or cross-reactive TCRs were removed. Using the MIRA antigens, annotated TCRs were further analysed by specific ORF or by position within an ORF. Depth was the summed frequency of annotated unique rearrangements, while breadth was defined as annotated unique rearrangements over total unique productive rearrangements. Group comparisons of TCR breadth used two-sided Wilcoxon rank-sum tests. The table comes from immuneACCESS by way of TCRdb, which keeps in-frame sequences with V and J called. Part of the clones is missing from these tables; in studies checked, under half for an unresolved V gene and the rest for unknown reasons. The DNA gave D and trimming, while V, J and clone size come from that table. This sample holds more than 400,000 clones; 92% were observed only once. The top ten hold less than 2% of the sample.

What the work shows at the level of the full study, not this receptor alone: After vaccination, substantial breadth of spike-specific CD8+ and CD4+ T cell responses was reported. Higher spike-specific TCR breadth was observed in Ad26.COV2.S recipients than in placebo recipients (P = 0.0014). Comparable non-spike TCR breadth was observed between vaccine and placebo recipients, consistent with only spike being contained in the vaccine. According to the authors, total T cell responses may have been underestimated by the TCR breadth and depth analyses. The study was not powered for comparison of responses between vaccine doses or regimens.

With regard to this clone: The target of this receptor is not known. The record has no base qualities; no much larger clone is one base away.

From the cysteine through the phenylalanine, the CDR3 covers 13 amino acids. Only CDR3 DNA is held: 39 bases, read in frame from base 1. Trimming takes 6 bases from V and 10 bases from J, and the germline ends sit 16 bases apart. The sequence was collected from a person between 18 and 60 years old who received the Ad26.COV2.S COVID-19 vaccine or a placebo. Recombination joined TRBV12-3 or TRBV12-4 with TRBJ2-1; the D segment could be TRBD1, given 6 matching bases. The sample was peripheral blood, taken in a trial of Ad26.COV2.S vaccine versus placebo. The CDR3 is CASSLLVGTEQFF. The DNA sequence is as follows: TGTGCCAGCAGCCTACTGGTAGGGACAGAGCAGTTCTTC.